This passage covers 27 T cell receptor beta chains from one sample sequenced in a study of blood T cell repertoires in COVID-19. Sequencing was performed with immunoSEQ multiplex PCR; in TCRdb, only in-frame clones are kept and a portion is missing. This table holds some 130,000 clones, around 89% found once. Sequenced material: peripheral blood. These receptor sequences come from a man in his sixties or seventies with active COVID-19.

This chain connects TRBV30 to TRBJ2-1; D might be TRBD2 (6 bases). Germline V gene data show CDR1 as GTSNPN and CDR2 as SVGIG (reference sequence). Trimming shortened V by 2 bases and J by 11 bases, and 13 bases separated the two germline ends. The CDR3 spans 12 residues. CDR3 residues: CAWSFLGGQQFF. CDR3 coding DNA: TGTGCCTGGAGTTTCCTGGGGGGTCAGCAGTTCTTC.

This clone was picked up a small number of times. V gene TRBV18 combines with J gene TRBJ1-5; unclear D gene. Trimming took 2 bases from V and 2 from J, leaving 10 bases between them. This CDR3 spans 15 amino acids. Per germline, CDR1 KGHSH and CDR2 LQKENI. DNA for the CDR3: TGTGCCAGCTCACCATCACTCGGAGGCAATCAGCCCCAGCATTTT. This sequence encodes CASSPSLGGNQPQHF.

The chain links TRBV14 to TRBJ2-7, with 10 bases matching TRBD2. The CDR3 has 18 residues. CDR1 and CDR2 from the germline V gene are SGHDN and FVKESK. V lost 2 bases, J lost 3 bases, and 13 bases stayed unmatched. CDR3 sequence (DNA): TGTGCCAGCAGCCAAAGGCAACGTCGGACTAGCGGAGGCTACGAGCAGTACTTC. It yields the protein CASSQRQRRTSGGYEQYF.

This clone came up a few times. This chain links TRBV2 with TRBJ2-7; 9 bases are a match to TRBD1. Germline CDR1 SNHLY, CDR2 FYNNEI. This CDR3 is built from 14 residues. V trimming: 4 bases; J trimming: 4 bases; junction bases outside the gene matches: 5. This CDR3 is CASSGGTGNYEQYF. As DNA, the CDR3 is TGTGCCAGCAGTGGCGGGACAGGGAATTACGAGCAGTACTTC. Combining the CDR3 with reference TRBV2 and TRBJ2-7 gives the whole variable domain EPEVTQTPSHQVTQMGQEVILRCVPISNHLYFYWYRQILGQKVEFLVSFYNNEISEKSEIFDDQFSVERPDGSNFTLKIRSTKLEDSAMYFCASSGGTGNYEQYFGPGTRLTVT.

J is TRBJ2-7 and V is TRBV11-2, with D perhaps TRBD2 (5 bases). Germline V lookup: CDR1 SGHAT, CDR2 FQNNGV. This CDR3 region has 12 residues. Trimming removed 6 bases from V and 2 bases from J, with 8 bases in between. CDR3 sequence (DNA): TGTGCCAGCAGACGGGGTGCCTACGAGCAGTACTTC. Translating it yields CASRRGAYEQYF.

The CDR3: CASSLEYRGGQPQHF. For the CDR3, the DNA is TGTGCCAGCAGTTTAGAGTACAGGGGGGGACAGCCCCAGCATTTT. The rearrangement links TRBV28 to TRBJ1-5; 8 bases align to TRBD1. Germline-derived CDR1 and CDR2 are MDHEN and SYDVKM. J was trimmed by 7 bases and V by 2 bases; bases with no gene match: 7. This CDR3 is 15 amino acids long.

The chain joins TRBV18 to TRBJ1-1, with D possibly being TRBD1 (5 bases). The CDR3 sequence is 14 residues long. CDR1 is KGHSH, CDR2 LQKENI, per germline. The ends were cut back, 5 bases at V and 7 bases at J, with 17 bases in the middle. The CDR3 reads CASSSTSGYSEAFF. CDR3 in DNA: TGTGCCAGCTCATCCACTTCAGGGTATAGTGAAGCTTTCTTT.

The chain uses TRBV7-6 and TRBJ1-1, with D possibly matching TRBD1 (6 bases). V was pared by 5 bases and J by 1 base, with 11 bases between. This CDR3 contains 14 residues. Germline CDR1 SGHVS, CDR2 FNYEAQ. This CDR3 is CASSRMTGNTEAFF. The CDR3 bases are TGTGCCAGCAGCCGGATGACAGGGAACACTGAAGCTTTCTTT.

This clone was observed a handful of times. The rearrangement joins TRBV5-1 to TRBJ1-1, with D hard to call. Germline V gene data show CDR1 as SGHRS and CDR2 as YFSETQ. This CDR3 region has 13 residues. Trimming took 8 bases from V and 2 from J, leaving 13 bases between them. The CDR3 coding sequence is TGCGCCAGTGCGGGGAATCCCAACACTGAAGCTTTCTTT. Translated: CASAGNPNTEAFF.

The CDR3 spells CASSTGTDEKLFF. In DNA, the CDR3 is TGTGCCAGCAGCACAGGGACAGATGAAAAACTGTTTTTT. The chain joins TRBV5-8 to TRBJ1-4; TRBD1 matches at 7 bases. Trimming removed 4 bases from V and 6 bases from J; junction bases left unmatched: 3. Germline-derived CDR1 and CDR2 are SGHTS and YDEGEE. The CDR3 contains 13 residues.

This chain joins TRBV18 and TRBJ2-1; the match to TRBD2 covers 8 bases. Germline V gene data show CDR1 as KGHSH and CDR2 as LQKENI. The CDR3 has 15 amino acids. The V gene end was trimmed by 6 bases and the J gene end by 3 bases; junction bases not matched to a gene: 7. DNA of the CDR3: TGTGCCAGCTCGGAATTAAGCGGGAGCTACAATGAGCAGTTCTTC. Encoded protein: CASSELSGSYNEQFF.

DNA for the CDR3: TGTGCCAGCAGCTCCACGACTAGCGGCTACGAGCAGTACTTC. It codes for CASSSTTSGYEQYF. The chain links TRBV11-2 to TRBJ2-7; TRBD2 matches 9 bases. Trimming at V came to 4 bases and at J to 3 bases, leaving 4 bases not matched to a gene. Germline V CDR1 and CDR2: SGHAT, FQNNGV. CDR3 length: 14 residues.

The chain employs TRBV9 and TRBJ2-2; 10 bases agree with TRBD1. This CDR3 is built from 15 residues. V lost 7 bases, J lost 4 bases, and 7 bases stayed unmatched. Looked up from germline, CDR1 is SGDLS and CDR2 is YYNGEE. The CDR3 DNA reads TGTGCCAGCCGGGCCGGGACAGGGGTCACCGGGGAGCTGTTTTTT. Its protein product is CASRAGTGVTGELFF.

The chain recombines TRBV6-5 with TRBJ2-5; 10 bases align to TRBD2. The germline V gene encodes CDR1 MNHEY and CDR2 SVGAGI. V dropped 4 bases and J dropped 2; count of bases not matched to a gene: 7. This CDR3 is built from 16 residues. Here the CDR3 reads CASSFRQREGQETQYF. In nucleotides, the CDR3 is TGTGCCAGCAGTTTTAGGCAGCGGGAGGGGCAAGAGACCCAGTACTTC.

The rearrangement joins TRBV6-5 to TRBJ1-2; 9 nucleotides line up with TRBD1. CDR1 and CDR2 (germline): MNHEY, SVGAGI. The CDR3 spans 13 residues. V lost 6 bases and J lost 8; bases outside the gene matches: 7. CDR3 coding DNA: TGTGCCAGCAGACTCGGACAGGGGTGGGGCTACACCTTC. It codes for CASRLGQGWGYTF.

There are a few counts of this clone. V usage is TRBV4-1 and J usage is TRBJ1-2; no firm D call. Germline CDR1 is MGHRA and CDR2 is YSYEKL. The CDR3 sequence is 14 residues long. V lost 0 bases and J 8 bases, leaving 13 bases between the germline ends. The CDR3 sequence is CASSQDGRVDGYTF. CDR3 nucleotide sequence: TGCGCCAGCAGCCAAGATGGGAGAGTGGACGGCTACACCTTC.

The J gene is TRBJ1-2, the V gene TRBV20-1; no firm D call. Trimming took off 7 bases at V and 8 bases at J, with 14 bases between the two ends. Germline V gene sequence: CDR1 DFQATT, CDR2 SNEGSKA (reference sequence). The length of the CDR3 is 11 residues. The CDR3 sequence: CSGGRSGGYTF. The CDR3 DNA sequence: TGCAGTGGAGGGCGTAGCGGGGGCTACACCTTC.

This chain connects TRBV18 to TRBJ1-2; D gene uncertain. Germline V lookup: CDR1 KGHSH, CDR2 LQKENI. Trimming pared 5 bases from V and 0 bases from J, leaving 10 bases between. The CDR3 runs to 14 residues. Here the CDR3 reads CASSERGANYGYTF. CDR3 DNA: TGTGCCAGCTCAGAACGGGGAGCTAACTATGGCTACACCTTC.

The genes are TRBV3-1 (or the pseudogene TRBV3-2) and TRBJ1-6; the D is unclear. Germline V lookup: CDR1 LGHDT, CDR2 YNNKEL (reference sequence). Trimming stripped 6 bases from V and 8 bases from J, with 14 bases between. There are 14 residues in the CDR3. Here the CDR3 DNA reads TGTGCCAGCAGACCGGGAAGCATCGATTCACCCCTCCACTTT. Protein product: CASRPGSIDSPLHF.

The chain carries TRBV9 and TRBJ1-1, with D possibly being TRBD1 (5 bases). With 1 base removed from V and 4 bases from J, the gap between germline ends came to 11 bases. CDR1 SGDLS and CDR2 YYNGEE come from the germline V gene. CDR3 length: 14 residues. As DNA, the CDR3 is TGTGCCAGCAGCGTACAGGGAGGGAGCACTGAAGCTTTCTTT. This codes for CASSVQGGSTEAFF.

The chain is built from TRBV11-2 and TRBJ1-1, with TRBD1 as a possible D gene (5 bases). This CDR3 region has 16 residues. Trimming took 5 bases from V and 4 from J, leaving 20 bases between them. From germline, CDR1 is SGHAT and CDR2 FQNNGV. CDR3 DNA: TGTGCCAGCAGCCCGTTACAATCGGGCGGGGGCACTGAAGCTTTCTTT. Translation gives CASSPLQSGGGTEAFF.

The chain links TRBV6-5 to TRBJ2-7, with TRBD1 matching over 10 bases. The CDR3 runs 15 residues. V dropped 6 bases and J dropped 5; count of bases not matched to a gene: 10. From germline, CDR1 is MNHEY and CDR2 SVGAGI. The CDR3 DNA reads TGTGCCAGCAGACCCGGGACAGGGGTTTTCGACGAGCAGTACTTC. It specifies CASRPGTGVFDEQYF.

This chain links TRBV29-1 with TRBJ2-1, with 9 bases aligning to TRBD2. The CDR3 is made up of 14 amino acids. Germline V gene lookup returns CDR1 SQVTM and CDR2 ANQGSEA. V lost 7 bases and J lost 10; bases outside the gene matches: 14. The CDR3, as DNA: TGCAGCGGCTACACCGTGGGACTAGCACGGGAGCAGTTCTTC. It is translated as CSGYTVGLAREQFF.

V and J are TRBV18 and TRBJ1-1, with a tentative D call TRBD1 (5 bases). The CDR3 has 14 residues. The germline V and J ends were trimmed by 3 bases and 10 bases, with 18 bases remaining between them. The V gene's germline CDR1 is KGHSH and CDR2 LQKENI. This CDR3 reads CASSPEGGAVGAFF. The CDR3 DNA reads as TGTGCCAGCTCACCCGAGGGAGGGGCCGTGGGAGCTTTCTTT.

This clone was recorded once. V gene TRBV7-2 combines with J gene TRBJ1-3; 7 positions match TRBD1. This CDR3 comprises 17 residues. V shed 5 bases, J shed 0 bases, and the junction held 10 bases outside the gene matches. Germline V CDR1 and CDR2: SGHTA, FQGNSA. The CDR3 sequence: CASSPQTGTYSGNTIYF. CDR3 coding DNA: TGTGCCAGCAGCCCACAGACAGGGACTTACTCTGGAAACACCATATATTTT. The full variable domain, with the rest looked up from reference TRBV7-2 and TRBJ1-3, is GAGVSQSPSNKVTEKGKDVELRCDPISGHTALYWYRQSLGQGLEFLIYFQGNSAPDKSGLPSDRFSAERTGGSVSTLTIQRTQQEDSAVYLCASSPQTGTYSGNTIYFGEGSWLTVV.

The rearrangement joins TRBV11-2 to TRBJ2-3; TRBD2 matches at 7 bases. The CDR3 totals 16 residues. The V gene end was trimmed by 5 bases and the J gene end by 0 bases; junction bases not matched to a gene: 8. Germline CDR1 is SGHAT and CDR2 is FQNNGV. The CDR3 loop is CASSPRLAGSTDTQYF. As DNA, the CDR3 is TGTGCCAGCAGCCCGCGACTAGCAGGAAGCACAGATACGCAGTATTTT.

This chain links TRBV28 with TRBJ2-5; TRBD1 matches 9 bases. This CDR3 contains 15 residues. Germline V gives CDR1 MDHEN, CDR2 SYDVKM. With 3 bases clipped from V and 2 bases from J, the junction kept 4 bases outside the gene matches. In nucleotides, the CDR3 is TGTGCCAGCAGTTTCTGGGACAGGGCTCAAGAGACCCAGTACTTC. Amino acid sequence: CASSFWDRAQETQYF.